The 3 T cell receptor beta chains presented below share a single source sample, sequenced in a study of T cell repertoires in cytomegalovirus infection. TCRdb itself ran the reads through MiXCR, one entry per CDR3 protein. This repertoire shows a few hundred thousand distinct CDR3 sequences, 40% found once; its top ten account for about 48%. For these TCRs, the target antigens are not known. This material consisted of cultured PBMCs, taken from culture after CMV antigen stimulation. These receptors were obtained from a human donor in good health (CMV status not recorded). Some clones in this sample may be carry-over from other donors' samples.

The chain is built from TRBV4-1 and TRBJ2-5; D unresolved. The CDR3 is 14 amino acids. Germline V CDR1 and CDR2: MGHRA, YSYEKL. V shed 6 bases and J shed 2 bases, with 13 bases lying between them. CDR3 DNA sequence: TGCGCCAGCAGTCCCGAAGGGTTTCAAGAGACCCAGTACTTC. It is translated as CASSPEGFQETQYF.

The chain has TRBV7-8 and TRBJ1-5; D gene unclear. The CDR3 runs 15 residues. The germline V gene encodes CDR1 SGHVS and CDR2 FQNEAQ. With 1 base removed from V and 4 bases from J, the gap between germline ends came to 11 bases. CDR3 DNA sequence: TGTGCCAGCAGCTTAGAAGTCAGTTGGAATCAGCCCCAGCATTTT. Protein product: CASSLEVSWNQPQHF.

The V and J genes are TRBV28 and TRBJ1-1; D not resolved. Germline CDR1 reads MDHEN; CDR2 reads SYDVKM. Trimming removed 2 bases from V and 6 bases from J, with 16 bases in between. The CDR3 loop spans 15 amino acids. The DNA of the CDR3 is TGTGCCAGCAGTTTAGGACCCTTGGGAACCTCTGAAGCTTTCTTT. It yields the protein CASSLGPLGTSEAFF.